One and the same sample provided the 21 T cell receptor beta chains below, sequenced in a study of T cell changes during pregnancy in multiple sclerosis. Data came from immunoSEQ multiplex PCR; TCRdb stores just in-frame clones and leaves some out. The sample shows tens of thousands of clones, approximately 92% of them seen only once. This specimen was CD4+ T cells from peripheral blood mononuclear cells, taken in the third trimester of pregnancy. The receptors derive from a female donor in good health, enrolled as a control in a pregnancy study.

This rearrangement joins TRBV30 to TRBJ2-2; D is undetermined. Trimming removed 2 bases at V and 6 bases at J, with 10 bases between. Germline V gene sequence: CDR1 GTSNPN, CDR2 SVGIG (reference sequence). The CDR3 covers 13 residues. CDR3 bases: TGTGCCTGGAGTATGTCCGAGGCCGGGGAGCTGTTTTTT. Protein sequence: CAWSMSEAGELFF.

The CDR3 loop is CASSTRTGGMNEQFF. In DNA, the CDR3 is TGTGCCAGCAGCACGAGGACAGGGGGTATGAATGAGCAGTTCTTC. V and J are TRBV2 and TRBJ2-1, with TRBD1 identical over 10 bases. V shed 6 bases, J shed 7 bases, and the junction held 9 bases outside the gene matches. The CDR3 length is 15 residues. Per germline, CDR1 SNHLY and CDR2 FYNNEI.

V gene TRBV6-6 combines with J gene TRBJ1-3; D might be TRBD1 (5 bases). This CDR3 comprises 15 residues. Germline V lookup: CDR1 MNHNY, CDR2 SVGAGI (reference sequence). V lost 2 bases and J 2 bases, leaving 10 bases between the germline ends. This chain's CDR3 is CASSYGRVPGNTIYF. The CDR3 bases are TGTGCCAGCAGTTACGGCAGGGTCCCTGGAAACACCATATATTTT.

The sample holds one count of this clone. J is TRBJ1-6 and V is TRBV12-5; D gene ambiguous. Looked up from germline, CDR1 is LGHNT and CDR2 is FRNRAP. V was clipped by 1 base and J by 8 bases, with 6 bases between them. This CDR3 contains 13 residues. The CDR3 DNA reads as TGTGCTAGTGGTTTGGGGGGAGATTCACCCCTCCACTTT. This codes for CASGLGGDSPLHF.

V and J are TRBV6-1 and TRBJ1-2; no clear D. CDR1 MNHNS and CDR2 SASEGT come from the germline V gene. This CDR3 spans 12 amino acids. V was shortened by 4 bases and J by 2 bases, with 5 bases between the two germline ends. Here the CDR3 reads CASSVHNYGYTF. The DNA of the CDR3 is TGTGCCAGCAGTGTACACAACTATGGCTACACCTTC.

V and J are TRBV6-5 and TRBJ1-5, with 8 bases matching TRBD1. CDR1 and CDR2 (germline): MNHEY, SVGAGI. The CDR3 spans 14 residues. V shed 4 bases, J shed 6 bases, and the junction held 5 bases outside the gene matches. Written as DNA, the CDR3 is TGTGCCAGCAGTTTCGACAGGGGATCTCAGCCCCAGCATTTT. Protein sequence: CASSFDRGSQPQHF.

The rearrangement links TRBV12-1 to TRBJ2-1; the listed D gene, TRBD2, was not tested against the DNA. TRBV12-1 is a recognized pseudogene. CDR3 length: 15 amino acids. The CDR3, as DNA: TGTGCCAGCACAATACGGGGGGGGTCCTACAATGAGCAGTTCTTC. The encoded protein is CASTIRGGSYNEQFF.

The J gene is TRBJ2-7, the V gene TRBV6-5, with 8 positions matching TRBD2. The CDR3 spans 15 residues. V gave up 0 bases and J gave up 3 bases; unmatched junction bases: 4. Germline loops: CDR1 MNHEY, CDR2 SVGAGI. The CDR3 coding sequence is TGTGCCAGCAGTTACTCCGGGACTAGAGACTACGAGCAGTACTTC. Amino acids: CASSYSGTRDYEQYF.

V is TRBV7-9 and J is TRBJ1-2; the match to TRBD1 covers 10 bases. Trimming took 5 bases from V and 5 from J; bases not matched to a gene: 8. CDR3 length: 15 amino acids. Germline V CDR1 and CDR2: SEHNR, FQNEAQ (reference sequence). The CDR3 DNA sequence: TGTGCCAGCAGCCAGGGGACAGGGGAGGCGTATGGCTACACCTTC. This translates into CASSQGTGEAYGYTF.

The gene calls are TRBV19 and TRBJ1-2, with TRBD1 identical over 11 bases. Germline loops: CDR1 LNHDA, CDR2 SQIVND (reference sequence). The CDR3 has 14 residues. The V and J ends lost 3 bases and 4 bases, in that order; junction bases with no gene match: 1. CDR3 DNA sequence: TGTGCCAGTAGTATCGGGACAGGGGGCTATGGCTACACCTTC. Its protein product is CASSIGTGGYGYTF.

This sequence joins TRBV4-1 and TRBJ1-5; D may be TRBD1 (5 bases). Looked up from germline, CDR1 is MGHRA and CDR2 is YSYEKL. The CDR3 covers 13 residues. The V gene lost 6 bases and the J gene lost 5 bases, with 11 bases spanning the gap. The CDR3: CASSLAGDQPQHF. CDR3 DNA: TGCGCCAGCAGTCTAGCGGGGGATCAGCCCCAGCATTTT.

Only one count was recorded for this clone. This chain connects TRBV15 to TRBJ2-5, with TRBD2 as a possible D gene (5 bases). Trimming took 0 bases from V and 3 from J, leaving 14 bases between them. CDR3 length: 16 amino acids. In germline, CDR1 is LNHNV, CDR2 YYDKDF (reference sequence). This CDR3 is CATSRDYEGTKETQYF. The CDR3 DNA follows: TGTGCCACCAGCAGAGACTATGAGGGTACAAAAGAGACCCAGTACTTC.

This chain's CDR3 is CSVGAGVDTQYF. The DNA for the CDR3 is TGCAGCGTTGGAGCGGGGGTTGATACGCAGTATTTT. The V call is TRBV29-1, the J call TRBJ2-3, with 8 bases aligning to TRBD2. V shed 4 bases, J shed 6 bases, and the junction held 3 bases outside the gene matches. Germline V gives CDR1 SQVTM, CDR2 ANQGSEA. The CDR3 loop spans 12 amino acids.

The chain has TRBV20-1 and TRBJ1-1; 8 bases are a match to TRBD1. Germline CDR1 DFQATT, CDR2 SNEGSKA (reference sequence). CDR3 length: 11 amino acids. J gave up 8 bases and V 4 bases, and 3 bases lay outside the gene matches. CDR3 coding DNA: TGCAGTGCTATGGACAGGGAAGAAGCTTTCTTT. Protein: CSAMDREEAFF.

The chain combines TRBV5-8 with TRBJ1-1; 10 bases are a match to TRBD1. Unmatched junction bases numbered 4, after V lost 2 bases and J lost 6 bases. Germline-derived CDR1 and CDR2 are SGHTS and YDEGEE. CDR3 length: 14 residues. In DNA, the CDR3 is TGTGCCAGCAGCTTTCGGGGACAGGGGCCTGAAGCTTTCTTT. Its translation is CASSFRGQGPEAFF.

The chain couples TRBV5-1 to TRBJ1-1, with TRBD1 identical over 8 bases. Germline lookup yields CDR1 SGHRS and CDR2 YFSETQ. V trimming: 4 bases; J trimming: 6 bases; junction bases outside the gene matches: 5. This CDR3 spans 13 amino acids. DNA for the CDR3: TGCGCCAGCAGCAACACAGGGGGGGCTGAAGCTTTCTTT. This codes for CASSNTGGAEAFF.

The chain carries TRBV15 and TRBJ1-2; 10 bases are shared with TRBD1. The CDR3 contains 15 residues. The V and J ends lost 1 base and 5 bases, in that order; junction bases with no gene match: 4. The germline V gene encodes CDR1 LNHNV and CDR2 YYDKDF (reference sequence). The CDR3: CATSRVTGGGYGYTF. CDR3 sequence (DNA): TGTGCCACCAGCAGAGTGACAGGGGGCGGGTATGGCTACACCTTC.

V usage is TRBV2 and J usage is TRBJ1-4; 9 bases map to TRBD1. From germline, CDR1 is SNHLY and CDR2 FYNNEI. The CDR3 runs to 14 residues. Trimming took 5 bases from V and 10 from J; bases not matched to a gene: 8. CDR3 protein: CASSSDRGRAKLFF. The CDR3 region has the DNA TGTGCCAGCAGTTCTGACAGGGGGAGGGCAAAACTGTTTTTT.

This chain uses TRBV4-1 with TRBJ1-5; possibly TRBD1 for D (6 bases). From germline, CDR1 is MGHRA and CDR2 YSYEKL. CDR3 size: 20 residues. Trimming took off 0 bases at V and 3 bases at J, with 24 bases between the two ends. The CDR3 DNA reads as TGCGCCAGCAGCCAAGAACGCCCGGGGTCGAGGGGGACATACAATCAGCCCCAGCATTTT. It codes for CASSQERPGSRGTYNQPQHF.

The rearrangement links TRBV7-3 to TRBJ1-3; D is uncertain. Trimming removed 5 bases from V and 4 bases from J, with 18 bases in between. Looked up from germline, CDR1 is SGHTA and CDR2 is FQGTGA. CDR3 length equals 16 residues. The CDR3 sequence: CASSPSHAGSGNTIYF. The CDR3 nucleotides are TGTGCCAGCAGCCCCAGTCACGCAGGTTCGGGAAACACCATATATTTT.

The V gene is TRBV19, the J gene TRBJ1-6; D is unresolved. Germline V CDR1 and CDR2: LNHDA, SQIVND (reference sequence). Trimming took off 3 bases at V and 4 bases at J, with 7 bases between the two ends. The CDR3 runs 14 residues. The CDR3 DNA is TGTGCCAGTAGTATTGGCCAGTATAATTCACCCCTCCACTTT. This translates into CASSIGQYNSPLHF.